The 28 T cell receptor beta chains below come from one sample, sequenced in a study of blood T cells in healthy people across ages. The authors ran a second PCR of roughly 6 to 12 cycles using a sample-barcoded 5' primer and a J-beta primer mix. Each CDR3 protein is one row after TCRdb ran MiXCR on the 5' RACE reads. The sample has some 640,000 distinct CDR3 sequences, approximately 30% seen once. Sequencing was done on a sample of blood. These receptors came from a woman aged 80 or over in good health.

The chain couples TRBV5-1 to TRBJ1-1, with TRBD1 identical over 9 bases. The CDR3 has 18 amino acids. V lost 3 bases, J lost 2 bases, and 14 bases stayed unmatched. Germline values: CDR1 SGHRS, CDR2 YFSETQ. The CDR3, as DNA: TGCGCCAGCAGCTACAGCGGACAGGGGACAAAAATTAACACTGAAGCTTTCTTT. Encoded protein: CASSYSGQGTKINTEAFF.

This clonotype has ten or more counts. With a much larger clone just one base away, this may be a read error. The V gene is TRBV20-1, the J gene TRBJ2-7; D gene ambiguous. The CDR3 is made up of 11 amino acids. The germline V and J ends were trimmed by 3 bases and 7 bases, with 10 bases remaining between them. CDR1 and CDR2 from the germline V gene are DFQATT and SNEGSKA (reference sequence). The CDR3 protein is CSASLGIEQYF. The DNA of the CDR3 is TGCAGTGCTAGTTTGGGAATTGAGCAGTACTTC.

The rearrangement uses TRBV28 and TRBJ2-3; weak D call: TRBD2 (5 bases). Germline loops: CDR1 MDHEN, CDR2 SYDVKM. The CDR3 is 16 amino acids. Trimming stripped 3 bases from V and 0 bases from J, with 13 bases between. The CDR3 protein is CASSFPGGLSTDTQYF. DNA for the CDR3: TGTGCCAGCAGTTTCCCCGGAGGACTTAGCACAGATACGCAGTATTTT.

This clonotype was seen ten or more times. The J gene is TRBJ2-7, the V gene TRBV11-2, with D perhaps matching TRBD2 (6 bases). Trimming removed 5 bases from V and 2 bases from J, with 13 bases in between. The CDR3 contains 14 residues. Germline V lookup: CDR1 SGHAT, CDR2 FQNNGV. The CDR3 is CASSRLGQTYEQYF. Here the CDR3 DNA reads TGTGCCAGCAGCCGACTAGGACAAACCTACGAGCAGTACTTC. Full variable domain (missing parts from reference TRBV11-2 and TRBJ2-7): EAGVAQSPRYKIIEKRQSVAFWCNPISGHATLYWYQQILGQGPKLLIQFQNNGVVDDSQLPKDRFSAERLKGVDSTLKIQPAKLEDSAVYLCASSRLGQTYEQYFGPGTRLTVT.

To note about this clonotype: Given a much more abundant clone one base away, this may be a read error. The chain is built from TRBV20-1 and TRBJ1-5; weak D call: TRBD1 (5 bases). Germline V gene sequence: CDR1 DFQATT, CDR2 SNEGSKA (reference sequence). This CDR3 has 13 residues. The CDR3 here is CSATGHSNRPQHF. CDR3 in DNA: TGCAGTGCAACGGGGCATAGCAATCGGCCCCAGCATTTT.

This chain uses TRBV15 with TRBJ1-5, with a possible D match to TRBD1 (6 bases). This CDR3 comprises 17 residues. Germline V gives CDR1 LNHNV, CDR2 YYDKDF (reference sequence). The V end was cut by 0 bases, the J end by 1 base, with 13 bases between. The CDR3 DNA sequence: TGTGCCACCAGCAGAGATCTTCCGGACAGAAGCAATCAGCCCCAGCATTTT. This codes for CATSRDLPDRSNQPQHF.

This clonotype was counted a few times. The chain uses TRBV20-1 and TRBJ2-1; the match to TRBD2 covers 7 bases. In germline, CDR1 is DFQATT, CDR2 SNEGSKA (reference sequence). There are 14 residues in the CDR3. V lost 5 bases to trimming and J lost 6 bases; unmatched junction nucleotides: 10. CDR3 amino acids: CSAPTGEGINEQFF. The CDR3 DNA follows: TGCAGTGCTCCGACTGGGGAGGGAATCAATGAGCAGTTCTTC.

The chain recombines TRBV2 with TRBJ1-1; TRBD1 agrees at 7 bases. CDR3 length: 13 amino acids. From germline, CDR1 is SNHLY and CDR2 FYNNEI. J lost 5 bases, V lost 6 bases, and 6 bases had no gene match. The DNA of the CDR3 is TGTGCCAGCAGAGCACAGGGGTGGACTGAAGCTTTCTTT. Protein sequence: CASRAQGWTEAFF.

Note on this clonotype: One end of the junction fails to match germline, which may point to a read error. This chain links TRBV12-3 or TRBV12-4 with TRBJ1-2; D not certain. The CDR3 consists of 15 residues. CDR3 sequence reads: CAGSPTVVLNYGYTF. The CDR3, as DNA: TGTGCCGGCAGTCCTACAGTAGTCCTTAACTATGGCTACACCTTC.

In this sample, this clonotype turned up many times. The chain couples TRBV29-1 to TRBJ2-5; D call uncertain. The CDR3 length is 12 residues. Trimming cost V 4 bases and J 0 bases, with 6 bases left between them. Per germline, CDR1 SQVTM and CDR2 ANQGSEA. The CDR3 DNA sequence: TGCAGCGTTGGACACTACCAAGAGACCCAGTACTTC. It translates to CSVGHYQETQYF. The full variable domain, completed using reference TRBV29-1 and TRBJ2-5, is SAVISQKPSRDICQRGTSLTIQCQVDSQVTMMFWYRQQPGQSLTLIATANQGSEATYESGFVIDKFPISRPNLTFSTLTVSNMSPEDSSIYLCSVGHYQETQYFGPGTRLLVL.

The table lists this clonotype with a count of one. V gene TRBV6-2 or TRBV6-3 combines with J gene TRBJ2-1; 13 positions agree with TRBD2. The germline V gene has CDR1 MNHEY and CDR2 SVGEGT. The CDR3 is 18 amino acids. V lost 1 base, J lost 5 bases, and 8 bases stayed unmatched. CDR3 in amino acids: CASSYLTPGTSGNNEQFF. The CDR3, as DNA: TGTGCCAGCAGTTACTTGACTCCCGGGACTAGCGGGAACAATGAGCAGTTCTTC.

The V gene is TRBV4-1, the J gene TRBJ2-5, with 9 bases fitting TRBD1. Germline V gene lookup returns CDR1 MGHRA and CDR2 YSYEKL. The trim removed 1 base at V and 3 bases at J, leaving 3 bases unmatched. The CDR3 extends over 15 amino acids. The CDR3 loop reads CASSQAGTGKETQYF. CDR3 in DNA: TGCGCCAGCAGCCAAGCTGGGACAGGGAAAGAGACCCAGTACTTC.

This chain uses TRBV7-2 with TRBJ1-2, with D unclear. The germline V gene encodes CDR1 SGHTA and CDR2 FQGNSA. The CDR3 has 13 residues. V lost 6 bases and J 4 bases, leaving 12 bases between the germline ends. This CDR3 is CASRVSETYGYTF. The CDR3 DNA reads TGTGCCAGCAGGGTCAGTGAAACCTATGGCTACACCTTC. Full variable domain (missing parts from reference TRBV7-2 and TRBJ1-2): GAGVSQSPSNKVTEKGKDVELRCDPISGHTALYWYRQSLGQGLEFLIYFQGNSAPDKSGLPSDRFSAERTGGSVSTLTIQRTQQEDSAVYLCASRVSETYGYTFGSGTRLTVV.

As for this clonotype: Germline and junction disagree at one end, which may indicate a read error. The gene calls are TRBV6-1 and TRBJ1-5; TRBD1 might be the D (6 bases). This CDR3 is 16 amino acids long. CDR1 and CDR2 from the germline V gene are MNHNS and SASEGT. CDR3 loop: CASCENRARGNQPQHF. In DNA, the CDR3 is TGTGCCAGCTGTGAGAACAGGGCAAGAGGGAATCAGCCCCAGCATTTT.

This clonotype has at least ten counts. The V and J genes are TRBV20-1 and TRBJ2-5, with no clear D. The V gene lost 6 bases and the J gene lost 6 bases, with 23 bases spanning the gap. From germline, CDR1 is DFQATT and CDR2 SNEGSKA (reference sequence). The CDR3 length is 15 residues. The CDR3 DNA reads as TGCAGTGCGCGTTACTTTGGATATGGGGATAAGACCCAGTACTTC. Translation gives CSARYFGYGDKTQYF.

This chain uses TRBV6-1 with TRBJ2-3; perhaps TRBD2 as D (7 bases). CDR3 length: 16 residues. V lost 1 base and J 0 bases, leaving 11 bases between the germline ends. Germline CDR1 MNHNS, CDR2 SASEGT. The DNA of the CDR3 is TGTGCCAGCAGTGAAGGTCGGGGGGCAAGCACAGATACGCAGTATTTT. Translated: CASSEGRGASTDTQYF.

The table lists this clonotype with a few counts. The chain has TRBV9 and TRBJ2-7; the match to TRBD2 covers 9 bases. The germline gives CDR1 SGDLS, CDR2 YYNGEE. The CDR3 is 18 residues long. V gave up 0 bases and J gave up 3 bases; unmatched junction bases: 13. CDR3 amino acids: CASSVGRRAGGPGYEQYF. The CDR3 region has the DNA TGTGCCAGCAGCGTAGGAAGGCGAGCGGGGGGCCCAGGCTACGAGCAGTACTTC.

This sequence joins TRBV20-1 and TRBJ1-4; D unclear. Germline V CDR1 and CDR2: DFQATT, SNEGSKA (reference sequence). V was trimmed by 3 bases and J by 4 bases, leaving 9 bases between them. The CDR3 runs 13 residues. CDR3 bases: TGCAGTGCTAGGTCACGGGGTAATGAAAAACTGTTTTTT. It yields the protein CSARSRGNEKLFF.

This clonotype showed up many times. The chain links TRBV20-1 to TRBJ1-6; D is unclear. The CDR3 has 13 amino acids. CDR1 and CDR2 from the germline V gene are DFQATT and SNEGSKA (reference sequence). Trimming left V 6 bases short and J 8 bases short, with 14 bases between. The CDR3 here is CSATPGFYSPLHF. The CDR3 nucleotides read TGCAGTGCCACACCGGGATTTTATTCACCCCTCCACTTT.

This clonotype was seen many times. The chain joins TRBV7-2 to TRBJ2-5, with D perhaps matching TRBD1 (5 bases). Germline V gene sequence: CDR1 SGHTA, CDR2 FQGNSA. V was cut by 5 bases and J by 5 bases, with 15 bases left in between. The CDR3 is 14 amino acids. The CDR3 sequence is CASSQLGQVETQYF. CDR3 coding DNA: TGTGCCAGCAGCCAACTGGGGCAGGTGGAGACCCAGTACTTC. Variable domain in full (rest from reference TRBV7-2 and TRBJ2-5): GAGVSQSPSNKVTEKGKDVELRCDPISGHTALYWYRQSLGQGLEFLIYFQGNSAPDKSGLPSDRFSAERTGGSVSTLTIQRTQQEDSAVYLCASSQLGQVETQYFGPGTRLLVL.

This clonotype was seen repeatedly, ten times or more. This chain connects TRBV7-3 to TRBJ2-3, with TRBD1 identical over 8 bases. Germline CDR1 and CDR2: SGHTA and FQGTGA. V gave up 2 bases and J gave up 5 bases; unmatched junction bases: 6. The CDR3 totals 15 residues. The CDR3 sequence: CASSLAQGAIDTQYF. The CDR3 DNA is TGTGCCAGCAGCTTAGCCCAGGGGGCGATAGATACGCAGTATTTT.

This clonotype has only a few counts. The chain carries TRBV9 and TRBJ1-5; 10 nucleotides line up with TRBD1. The length of the CDR3 is 16 residues. With 4 bases clipped from V and 6 bases from J, the junction kept 10 bases outside the gene matches. In germline, CDR1 is SGDLS, CDR2 YYNGEE. CDR3 loop: CASSPGDRGIGQPQHF. The CDR3 nucleotides read TGTGCCAGCAGCCCTGGGGACAGGGGAATTGGTCAGCCCCAGCATTTT.

This rearrangement joins TRBV28 to TRBJ1-6; 7 bases fit TRBD1. Trimming cost V 4 bases and J 13 bases; bases outside gene matches: 7. The CDR3 consists of 13 residues. CDR1 and CDR2 (germline): MDHEN, SYDVKM. The CDR3 sequence: CASSSGDSRPLHF. The CDR3 coding sequence is TGTGCCAGCAGTTCTGGGGACAGTAGGCCCCTCCACTTT.

The CDR3 loop reads CASSLWFGRGGTDTQYF. CDR3 sequence (DNA): TGTGCCAGCAGCTTATGGTTTGGGCGGGGGGGCACAGATACGCAGTATTTT. The genes are TRBV11-2 and TRBJ2-3; the match to TRBD2 covers 8 bases. The CDR3 length is 17 residues. V lost 2 bases and J lost 1; bases outside the gene matches: 8. Germline CDR1 reads SGHAT; CDR2 reads FQNNGV.

The rearrangement links TRBV20-1 to TRBJ1-2; 8 positions match TRBD1. With 7 bases clipped from V and 6 bases from J, the junction kept 7 bases outside the gene matches. The CDR3 covers 12 residues. Per the germline V gene, CDR1 is DFQATT and CDR2 is SNEGSKA (reference sequence). CDR3 nucleotide sequence: TGCAGTGGCATGCAGGGGGCGAATGGCTACACCTTC. Translation gives CSGMQGANGYTF.

The table lists this clonotype with many counts. The V and J genes are TRBV20-1 and TRBJ2-1, with TRBD2 matching over 11 bases. The CDR3 spans 14 residues. The V gene's germline CDR1 is DFQATT and CDR2 SNEGSKA (reference sequence). The ends lost 2 bases at V and 7 bases at J; junction bases unmatched: 4. The CDR3 nucleotides read TGCAGTGCTAGACTTAGCGGGGGGGTGAATGAGCAGTTCTTC. Protein sequence: CSARLSGGVNEQFF.

This clonotype came up many times. V is TRBV15 and J is TRBJ2-1; weak D call: TRBD2 (6 bases). Germline CDR1 and CDR2: LNHNV and YYDKDF (reference sequence). V was trimmed by 5 bases and J by 4 bases, leaving 6 bases between them. This CDR3 comprises 12 residues. In DNA form, the CDR3 reads TGTGCCACCAGCCGGGGGTACAATGAGCAGTTCTTC. Protein product: CATSRGYNEQFF.

The chain carries TRBV20-1 and TRBJ2-7; TRBD2 matches 13 bases. The V segment lost 0 bases and the J segment 1 base; nucleotides outside the gene matches: 6. Germline V gene data show CDR1 as DFQATT and CDR2 as SNEGSKA (reference sequence). The CDR3 extends over 17 amino acids. CDR3 amino acids: CSARDSRTSGRSYEQYF. The CDR3 region has the DNA TGCAGTGCTAGAGATTCCCGGACTAGCGGGAGATCCTACGAGCAGTACTTC.